This entry features one T cell receptor (beta chain) sequence. Its target is unknown. The data belong to a study of cytomegalovirus exposure and HLA in healthy donors. Study at large: The study's early data release held about 85 million unique TCRs from HLA-typed donors.

Study conclusions and caveats: In a later analysis, at a false discovery rate of 0.05, about 17,000 TCR beta sequences matched HLA alleles.

With 7 bases clipped from V and 7 bases from J, the junction kept 9 bases outside the gene matches. The CDR3 sequence is 14 residues long. Germline assignment: CDR1 LNHDA and CDR2 SQIVND (reference sequence). The primer mix had 60 Vbeta and 13 Jbeta primers. This table comes from immunoSEQ multiplex PCR, and its TCRdb copy is limited to in-frame clones, with some not included. The repertoire holds roughly 100,000 clones, with approximately 73% as singletons. The source material was PBMCs. The clonotype comes from a woman younger than 30 in good health and CMV-seropositive. The genes are TRBV19 and TRBJ1-3; 8 bases are a match to TRBD1. The CDR3 here is CASTLLRQGNTIYF. The DNA of the CDR3 is TGTGCCAGTACCCTCCTCCGACAGGGGAACACCATATATTTT.